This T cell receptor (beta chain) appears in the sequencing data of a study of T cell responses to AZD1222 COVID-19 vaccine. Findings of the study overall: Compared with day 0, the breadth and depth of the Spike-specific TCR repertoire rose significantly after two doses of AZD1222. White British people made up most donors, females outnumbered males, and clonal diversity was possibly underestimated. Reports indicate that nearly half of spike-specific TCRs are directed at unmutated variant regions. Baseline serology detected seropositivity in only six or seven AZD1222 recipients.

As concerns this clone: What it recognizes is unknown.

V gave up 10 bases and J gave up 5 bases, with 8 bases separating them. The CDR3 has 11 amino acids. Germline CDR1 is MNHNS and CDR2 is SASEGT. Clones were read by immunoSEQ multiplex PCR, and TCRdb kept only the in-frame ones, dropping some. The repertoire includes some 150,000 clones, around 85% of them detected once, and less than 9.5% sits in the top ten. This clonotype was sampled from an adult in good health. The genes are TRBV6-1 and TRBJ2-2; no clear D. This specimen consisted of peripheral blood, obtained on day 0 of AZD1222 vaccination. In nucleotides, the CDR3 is TGTGCCACCCTCAAGACCGGGGAGCTGTTTTTT. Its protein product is CATLKTGELFF.